The 18 T cell receptor beta chains below come from one sample, sequenced in a study of control samples from healthy donors and cancer patients (TCRdb year 2020). Libraries were constructed by the immunoSEQ multiplex PCR assay. The table was pulled from immuneACCESS by TCRdb, which kept in-frame rearrangements only. Such tables lose some clones; where checked, under half of the loss comes from unresolved V genes, and the rest has no known cause. This sample gives 80,000 to 100,000 clones in total; over 60% of them show up just once. The top ten clonotypes cover about 11% of the sample. Sequencing input: blood. The receptors stem from a woman in her twenties or thirties in good health.

The J gene is TRBJ2-7, the V gene TRBV19; 8 bases line up with TRBD1. Germline lookup yields CDR1 LNHDA and CDR2 SQIVND (reference sequence). The CDR3 totals 13 residues. With V trimmed by 6 bases and J by 2 bases, 3 bases remained unmatched. The CDR3 loop reads CASSRDRPYEQYF. In DNA, the CDR3 is TGTGCCAGTAGCCGGGACAGGCCCTACGAGCAGTACTTC. The whole variable domain, remainder taken from reference TRBV19 and TRBJ2-7, is DGGITQSPKYLFRKEGQNVTLSCEQNLNHDAMYWYRQDPGQGLRLIYYSQIVNDFQKGDIAEGYSVSREKKESFPLTVTSAQKNPTAFYLCASSRDRPYEQYFGPGTRLTVT.

The genes are TRBV11-3 and TRBJ2-2; D uncertain. V lost 3 bases and J 8 bases, leaving 7 bases between the germline ends. The germline gives CDR1 SGHNT, CDR2 YENEEA. The CDR3 is 12 residues long. DNA of the CDR3: TGTGCCAGCAGCTTCGCAGTTGGGGAGCTGTTTTTT. Protein product: CASSFAVGELFF.

The chain couples TRBV12-3 or TRBV12-4 to TRBJ1-1, with unresolved D. This CDR3 region has 13 residues. V gave up 4 bases and J gave up 0 bases, with 6 bases separating them. In nucleotides, the CDR3 is TGTGCCAGCAGTTCGGGGATGAACACTGAAGCTTTCTTT. Translation: CASSSGMNTEAFF.

The chain uses TRBV5-1 and TRBJ2-3; D tentatively fits TRBD1 or TRBD2 (5 bases each). This CDR3 spans 13 amino acids. Germline V lookup: CDR1 SGHRS, CDR2 YFSETQ. Trimming took 8 bases from V and 1 from J, leaving 11 bases between them. The CDR3 coding sequence is TGCGCCAGTCGGGACGGAGGCACAGATACGCAGTATTTT. Translated, it gives CASRDGGTDTQYF.

The J gene is TRBJ1-1, the V gene TRBV30; no definite D call. Trimming left V 1 base short and J 1 base short, with 13 bases between. Germline-derived CDR1 and CDR2 are GTSNPN and SVGIG (reference sequence). The CDR3 is made up of 15 amino acids. The CDR3 sequence is CAWSGTSTRNTEAFF. CDR3 bases: TGTGCCTGGAGTGGCACATCCACCCGGAACACTGAAGCTTTCTTT.

The V call is TRBV30, the J call TRBJ2-1; D is perhaps TRBD2 (6 bases). Trimming removed 0 bases from V and 0 bases from J, with 18 bases in between. Germline V gene data show CDR1 as GTSNPN and CDR2 as SVGIG (reference sequence). CDR3 length: 18 amino acids. Here the CDR3 DNA reads TGTGCCTGGAGTGTATTACGGGGTAGCGGAATCTCCTACAATGAGCAGTTCTTC. This encodes CAWSVLRGSGISYNEQFF. Full variable domain (remainder filled in from reference TRBV30 and TRBJ2-1): SQTIHQWPATLVQPVGSPLSLECTVEGTSNPNLYWYRQAAGRGLQLLFYSVGIGQISSEVPQNLSASRPQDRQFILSSKKLLLSDSGFYLCAWSVLRGSGISYNEQFFGPGTRLTVL.

The chain combines TRBV5-4 with TRBJ1-1, with 7 bases aligning to TRBD1. The CDR3 runs to 14 residues. V dropped 6 bases and J dropped 1; count of bases not matched to a gene: 6. Per the germline V gene, CDR1 is SGHNT and CDR2 is YYREEE (reference sequence). CDR3 sequence: CASIRDRANTEAFF. The CDR3 nucleotides are TGTGCCAGCATCCGGGACAGAGCGAACACTGAAGCTTTCTTT.

The rearrangement joins TRBV11-1 to TRBJ2-3, with D tentatively TRBD1 (6 bases). V lost 9 bases and J lost 3, with 13 bases in between. Germline CDR1 SGHAT, CDR2 FQDESV (reference sequence). CDR3 length: 13 residues. This chain's CDR3 is CARIYRVTDTQYF. CDR3 DNA: TGTGCCAGGATATACAGGGTTACAGATACGCAGTATTTT.

J is TRBJ1-1 and V is TRBV30, with TRBD1 as a possible D gene (6 bases). Germline CDR1 and CDR2: GTSNPN and SVGIG (reference sequence). This CDR3 is 13 amino acids long. Trimming took off 6 bases at V and 5 bases at J, with 16 bases between the two ends. This CDR3 reads CACLAWGRTEAFF. CDR3 nucleotide sequence: TGTGCCTGTCTCGCCTGGGGGCGAACTGAAGCTTTCTTT.

V and J are TRBV20-1 and TRBJ2-2; either TRBD1 or TRBD2 may supply D (6 bases each). Germline CDR1 reads DFQATT; CDR2 reads SNEGSKA (reference sequence). The V gene lost 3 bases and the J gene lost 7 bases, with 15 bases spanning the gap. This CDR3 spans 14 amino acids. The CDR3 DNA reads TGCAGTGCTAGTAGGGTCAGGGGAGGCGGGGAGCTGTTTTTT. Its translation is CSASRVRGGGELFF.

This clone occurred a few times. The V gene is TRBV27, the J gene TRBJ1-6; possible D gene TRBD1, 6 bases. V lost 6 bases to trimming and J lost 10 bases, with 19 bases between them. Germline values: CDR1 MNHEY, CDR2 SMNVEV (reference sequence). The length of the CDR3 is 15 residues. CDR3 loop: CASSPVSGGRSPLHF. The CDR3 coding sequence is TGTGCCAGCAGCCCAGTATCCGGGGGGCGATCACCCCTCCACTTT.

V and J are TRBV9 and TRBJ2-5, with 15 bases that match TRBD2. Germline assignment: CDR1 SGDLS and CDR2 YYNGEE. The V segment lost 4 bases and the J segment 8 bases; nucleotides outside the gene matches: 3. The CDR3 spans 14 residues. The CDR3 sequence is CASSTGLAGGTQYF. CDR3 bases: TGTGCCAGCAGCACGGGACTAGCGGGGGGAACCCAGTACTTC.

This chain joins TRBV30 and TRBJ1-3, with D possibly being TRBD1 (6 bases). Germline V gives CDR1 GTSNPN, CDR2 SVGIG (reference sequence). Trimming cost V 3 bases and J 2 bases, with 11 bases left between them. The CDR3 has 14 amino acids. This CDR3 reads CAWSLQGTGNTIYF. DNA for the CDR3: TGTGCCTGGAGCTTACAGGGAACTGGAAACACCATATATTTT.

This sequence joins TRBV7-8 and TRBJ2-3, with 9 bases identical to TRBD2. V lost 3 bases to trimming and J lost 0 bases; unmatched junction nucleotides: 13. The CDR3 has 19 residues. CDR1 and CDR2 (germline): SGHVS, FQNEAQ. CDR3 amino acids: CASSFTTSGLPSSTDTQYF. The CDR3 nucleotides read TGTGCCAGCAGCTTCACAACTAGCGGGCTACCCTCTAGCACAGATACGCAGTATTTT.

The chain couples TRBV3-1 (or the pseudogene TRBV3-2) to TRBJ2-1; 14 bases map to TRBD2. V gave up 1 base and J gave up 9 bases; unmatched junction bases: 2. This CDR3 has 15 residues. Germline CDR1 LGHDT, CDR2 YNNKEL (reference sequence). The CDR3, as DNA: TGTGCCAGCAGCCAAGGACTAGCGGGGGGGCCTGAGCAGTTCTTC. This sequence encodes CASSQGLAGGPEQFF.

The rearrangement links TRBV3-1 (or the pseudogene TRBV3-2) to TRBJ2-1, with 9 bases matching TRBD2. Trimming removed 4 bases from V and 6 bases from J; junction bases left unmatched: 7. The CDR3 runs to 15 residues. CDR1 and CDR2 (germline): LGHDT, YNNKEL (reference sequence). This CDR3 reads CASSLSWTSANEQFF. The CDR3 DNA sequence: TGTGCCAGCAGCCTTAGCTGGACTAGCGCCAATGAGCAGTTCTTC.

The gene calls are TRBV5-8 and TRBJ2-1; D is undetermined. The CDR3 runs to 16 residues. Germline V lookup: CDR1 SGHTS, CDR2 YDEGEE. V was clipped by 0 bases and J by 3 bases, with 13 bases between them. Here the CDR3 reads CASSLVAGLVYNEQFF. The CDR3 bases are TGTGCCAGCAGCTTGGTGGCAGGCCTTGTCTACAATGAGCAGTTCTTC.

The CDR3 here is CASSQGAGKQYF. CDR3 DNA: TGCGCCAGCAGCCAAGGAGCGGGGAAGCAGTACTTC. The genes are TRBV4-3 and TRBJ2-7; 7 nucleotides agree with TRBD2. J was trimmed by 8 bases and V by 1 base; bases with no gene match: 2. Germline V lookup: CDR1 LGHNA, CDR2 YSLEER. The CDR3 contains 12 residues.